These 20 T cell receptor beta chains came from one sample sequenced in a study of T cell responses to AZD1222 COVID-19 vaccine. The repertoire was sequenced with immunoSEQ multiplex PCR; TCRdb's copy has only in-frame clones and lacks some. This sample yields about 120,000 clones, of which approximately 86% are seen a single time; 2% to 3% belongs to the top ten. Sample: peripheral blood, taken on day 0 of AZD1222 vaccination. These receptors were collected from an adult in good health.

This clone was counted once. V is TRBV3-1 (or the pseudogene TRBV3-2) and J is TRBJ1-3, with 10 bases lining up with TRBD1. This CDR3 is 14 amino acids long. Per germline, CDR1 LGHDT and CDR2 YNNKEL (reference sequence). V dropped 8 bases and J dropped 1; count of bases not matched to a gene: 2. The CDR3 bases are TGTGCCAGCCGGGACAGGGGATCTGGAAACACCATATATTTT. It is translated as CASRDRGSGNTIYF.

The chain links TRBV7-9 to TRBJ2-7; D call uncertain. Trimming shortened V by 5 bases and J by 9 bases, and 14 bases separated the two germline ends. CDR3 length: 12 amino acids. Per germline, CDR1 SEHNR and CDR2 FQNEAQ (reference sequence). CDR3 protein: CASSESIFRQYF. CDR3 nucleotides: TGTGCCAGCAGCGAGAGTATATTTCGGCAGTACTTC. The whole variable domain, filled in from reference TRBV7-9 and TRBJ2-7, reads DTGVSQNPRHKITKRGQNVTFRCDPISEHNRLYWYRQTLGQGPEFLTYFQNEAQLEKSRLLSDRFSAERPKGSFSTLEIQRTEQGDSAMYLCASSESIFRQYFGPGTRLTVT.

The CDR3 is CASTSFAVSGETQYF. The CDR3, as DNA: TGTGCCAGCACCTCTTTCGCAGTCAGCGGGGAGACCCAGTACTTC. V is TRBV5-4 and J is TRBJ2-5; D may be TRBD2 (6 bases). V was cut by 6 bases and J by 5 bases, with 20 bases left in between. There are 15 residues in the CDR3. CDR1 is SGHNT and CDR2 is YYREEE in the germline V gene (reference sequence).

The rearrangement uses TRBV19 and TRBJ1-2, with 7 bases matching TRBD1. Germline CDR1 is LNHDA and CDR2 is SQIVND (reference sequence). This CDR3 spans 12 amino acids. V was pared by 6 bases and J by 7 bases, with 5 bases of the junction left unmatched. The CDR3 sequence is CASSEGALGYTF. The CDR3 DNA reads TGTGCCAGTAGCGAGGGGGCACTTGGCTACACCTTC.

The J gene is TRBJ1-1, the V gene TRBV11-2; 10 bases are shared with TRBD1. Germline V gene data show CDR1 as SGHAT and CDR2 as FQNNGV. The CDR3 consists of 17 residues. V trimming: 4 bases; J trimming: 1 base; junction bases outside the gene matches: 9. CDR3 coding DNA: TGTGCCAGCAGCTCCCGACAGGGGGCGCCTAAGAACACTGAAGCTTTCTTT. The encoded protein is CASSSRQGAPKNTEAFF.

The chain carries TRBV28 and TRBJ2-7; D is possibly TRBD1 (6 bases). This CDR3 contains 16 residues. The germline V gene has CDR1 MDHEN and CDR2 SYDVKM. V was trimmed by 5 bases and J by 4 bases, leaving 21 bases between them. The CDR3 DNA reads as TGTGCCAGCAGTCCCTACCGAGGACAGCCCGATTACGAGCAGTACTTC. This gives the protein CASSPYRGQPDYEQYF. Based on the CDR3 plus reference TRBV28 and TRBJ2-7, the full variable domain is DVKVTQSSRYLVKRTGEKVFLECVQDMDHENMFWYRQDPGLGLRLIYFSYDVKMKEKGDIPEGYSVSREKKERFSLILESASTNQTSMYLCASSPYRGQPDYEQYFGPGTRLTVT.

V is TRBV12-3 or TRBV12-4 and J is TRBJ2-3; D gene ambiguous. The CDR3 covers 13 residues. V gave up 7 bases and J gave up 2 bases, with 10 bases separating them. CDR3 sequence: CASKPSDTDTQYF. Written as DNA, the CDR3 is TGTGCCAGCAAGCCGAGCGACACAGATACGCAGTATTTT.

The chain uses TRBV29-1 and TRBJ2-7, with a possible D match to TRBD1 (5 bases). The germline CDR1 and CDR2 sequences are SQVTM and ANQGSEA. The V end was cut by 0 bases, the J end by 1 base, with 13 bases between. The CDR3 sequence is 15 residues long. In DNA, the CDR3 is TGCAGCGTTGAAGATGTGGCAGGGAATTCCTACGAGCAGTACTTC. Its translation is CSVEDVAGNSYEQYF.

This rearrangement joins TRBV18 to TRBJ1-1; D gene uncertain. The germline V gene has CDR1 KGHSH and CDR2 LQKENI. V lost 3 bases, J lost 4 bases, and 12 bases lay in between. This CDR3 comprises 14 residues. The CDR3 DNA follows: TGTGCCAGCTCACCTCAACGGACGGGCACTGAAGCTTTCTTT. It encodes CASSPQRTGTEAFF.

CDR3 region: CASSPSGRASYEQYF. The DNA for the CDR3 is TGTGCCAGCAGTCCTAGCGGGAGGGCCTCCTACGAGCAGTACTTC. J is TRBJ2-7 and V is TRBV5-4; 12 bases are shared with TRBD2. Trimming at V came to 5 bases and at J to 0 bases, leaving 3 bases not matched to a gene. Germline lookup yields CDR1 SGHNT and CDR2 YYREEE (reference sequence). This CDR3 has 15 residues. The full variable domain, with the rest looked up from reference TRBV5-4 and TRBJ2-7, is ETGVTQSPTHLIKTRGQQVTLRCSSQSGHNTVSWYQQALGQGPQFIFQYYREEENGRGNFPPRFSGLQFPNYSSELNVNALELDDSALYLCASSPSGRASYEQYFGPGTRLTVT.

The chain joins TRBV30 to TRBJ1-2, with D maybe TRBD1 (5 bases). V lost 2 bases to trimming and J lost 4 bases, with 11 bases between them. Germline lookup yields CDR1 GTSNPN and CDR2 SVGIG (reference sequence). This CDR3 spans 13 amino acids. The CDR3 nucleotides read TGTGCCTGGAGTCCGGACACGGTCTATGGCTACACCTTC. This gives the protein CAWSPDTVYGYTF.

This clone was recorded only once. The CDR3 bases are TGTGCTAGTGTTACGGACAGCAAGACAGGGGACGCCTACGAGCAGTACTTC. It codes for CASVTDSKTGDAYEQYF. This sequence joins TRBV12-5 and TRBJ2-7; 8 nucleotides line up with TRBD1. The CDR3 spans 17 residues. Per germline, CDR1 LGHNT and CDR2 FRNRAP. The trim removed 7 bases at V and 2 bases at J, leaving 16 bases unmatched.

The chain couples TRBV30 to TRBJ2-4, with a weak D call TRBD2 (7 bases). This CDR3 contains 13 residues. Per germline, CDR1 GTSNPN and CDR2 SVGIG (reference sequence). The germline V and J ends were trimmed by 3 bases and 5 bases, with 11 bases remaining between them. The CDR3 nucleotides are TGTGCCTGGAGGGACAGCGGGGAAAACATTCAGTACTTC. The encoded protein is CAWRDSGENIQYF.

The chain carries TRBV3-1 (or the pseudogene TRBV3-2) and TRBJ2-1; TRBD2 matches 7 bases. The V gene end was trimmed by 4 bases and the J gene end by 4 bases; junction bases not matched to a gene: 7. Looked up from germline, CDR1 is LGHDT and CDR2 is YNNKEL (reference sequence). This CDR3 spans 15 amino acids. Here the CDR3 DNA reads TGTGCCAGCAGCCGGGGGGGAGGGCCGTACAATGAGCAGTTCTTC. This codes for CASSRGGGPYNEQFF.

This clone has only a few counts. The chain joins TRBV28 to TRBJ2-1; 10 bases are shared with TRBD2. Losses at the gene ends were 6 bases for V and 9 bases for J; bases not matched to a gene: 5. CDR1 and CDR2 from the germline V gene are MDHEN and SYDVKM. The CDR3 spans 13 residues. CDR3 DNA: TGTGCCAGCAGCCGGGGACTAGCGAGTGAGCAGTTCTTC. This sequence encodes CASSRGLASEQFF.

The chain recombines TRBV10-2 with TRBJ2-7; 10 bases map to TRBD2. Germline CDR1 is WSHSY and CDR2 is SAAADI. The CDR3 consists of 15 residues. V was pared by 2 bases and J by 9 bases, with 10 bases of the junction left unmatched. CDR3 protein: CASSEPSGRSSGQYF. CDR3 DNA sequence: TGCGCCAGCAGTGAGCCTAGCGGGAGATCATCGGGGCAGTACTTC.

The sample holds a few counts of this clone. The CDR3 DNA reads TGTGCCAGTAGTATAGGGGGCCACAAGCAGTACTTC. Its translation is CASSIGGHKQYF. V and J are TRBV19 and TRBJ2-7; the D gene is possibly TRBD1 (5 bases). CDR3 length: 12 amino acids. CDR1 and CDR2 from the germline V gene are LNHDA and SQIVND (reference sequence). V was pared by 1 base and J by 8 bases, with 9 bases between.

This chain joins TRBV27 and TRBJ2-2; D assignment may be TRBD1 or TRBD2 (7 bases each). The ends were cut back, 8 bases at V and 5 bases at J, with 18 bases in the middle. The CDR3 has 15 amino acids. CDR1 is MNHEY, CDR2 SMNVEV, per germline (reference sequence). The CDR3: CASGIHRGGTGELFF. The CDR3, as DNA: TGTGCCAGCGGCATCCACAGGGGAGGGACCGGGGAGCTGTTTTTT.

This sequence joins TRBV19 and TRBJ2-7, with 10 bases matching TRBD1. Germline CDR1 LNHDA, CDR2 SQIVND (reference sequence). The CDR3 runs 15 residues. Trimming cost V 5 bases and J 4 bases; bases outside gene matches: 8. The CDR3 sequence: CASSGGGTGAYEQYF. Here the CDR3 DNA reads TGTGCCAGTAGTGGAGGGGGGACAGGGGCGTACGAGCAGTACTTC.

Here the CDR3 DNA reads TGTGCCAGCAGCCTCTCTAGCGGGAGAAGGGGGGGAGAGACCCAGTACTTC. Translation: CASSLSSGRRGGETQYF. The chain combines TRBV3-1 (or the pseudogene TRBV3-2) with TRBJ2-5; 10 positions match TRBD2. The germline CDR1 and CDR2 sequences are LGHDT and YNNKEL (reference sequence). The CDR3 extends over 17 amino acids. Trimming at V came to 4 bases and at J to 4 bases, leaving 12 bases not matched to a gene.